Shown below are 6 T cell receptor beta chains from a single sample sequenced in a study of shared clonotypes between healthy human individuals. Data came from immunoSEQ multiplex PCR; TCRdb stores just in-frame clones and leaves some out. Of approximately 2,000,000 clones listed, roughly 92% were seen once; the top ten hold around 0.4%. Sequencing input: naive CD4+ T cells from PBMCs. The subset: CD45RA+ positively selected. Receptor source: a man between 18 and 29 years old in good health. Some clones in this sample may be carry-over from other donors' samples.

J is TRBJ2-3 and V is TRBV30, with TRBD1 matching over 12 bases. Germline CDR1 and CDR2: GTSNPN and SVGIG (reference sequence). The CDR3 has 15 residues. The V gene end was trimmed by 4 bases and the J gene end by 6 bases; junction bases not matched to a gene: 8. In nucleotides, the CDR3 is TGTGCCTGGACCCAGGGACAGGGGGCCCCTGATACGCAGTATTTT. This gives the protein CAWTQGQGAPDTQYF.

The genes are TRBV5-6 and TRBJ2-1; no definite D call. The CDR3 totals 12 residues. Between the trimmed V and J ends, which lost 2 bases and 7 bases, there was a span of 7 bases. The germline V gene has CDR1 SGHDT and CDR2 YYEEEE. The CDR3 loop is CASSFPGNEQFF. The CDR3 DNA follows: TGTGCCAGCAGCTTCCCTGGGAATGAGCAGTTCTTC.

The chain has TRBV7-9 and TRBJ2-6; D remains ambiguous. Germline V CDR1 and CDR2: SEHNR, FQNEAQ (reference sequence). The CDR3 runs 18 residues. Trimming removed 5 bases from V and 0 bases from J, with 17 bases in between. The CDR3 DNA follows: TGTGCCAGCAGCCAAGAACCGGCTGACTCCTCTGGGGCCAACGTCCTGACTTTC. Translating it yields CASSQEPADSSGANVLTF.

J is TRBJ2-1 and V is TRBV11-2; 8 nucleotides align to TRBD2. CDR1 SGHAT and CDR2 FQNNGV come from the germline V gene. The CDR3 runs 15 residues. The V gene end was trimmed by 6 bases and the J gene end by 2 bases; junction bases not matched to a gene: 6. The CDR3 is CASSNSGTPYNEQFF. Written as DNA, the CDR3 is TGTGCCAGCAGTAATAGCGGGACCCCCTACAATGAGCAGTTCTTC.

The chain combines TRBV25-1 with TRBJ2-3, with D possibly matching TRBD1 (6 bases). This CDR3 spans 17 amino acids. V was cut by 6 bases and J by 3 bases, with 22 bases left in between. The germline CDR1 and CDR2 sequences are MGHDK and SYGVNS. The CDR3 region has the DNA TGTGCCAGCAGCTTCTCCTTCCGGGACAACAGGACAGATACGCAGTATTTT. Residues: CASSFSFRDNRTDTQYF.

The rearrangement uses TRBV28 and TRBJ1-5, with TRBD1 identical over 12 bases. The CDR3 is 15 residues long. With 3 bases clipped from V and 6 bases from J, the junction kept 3 bases outside the gene matches. The germline V gene has CDR1 MDHEN and CDR2 SYDVKM. CDR3 bases: TGTGCCAGCAGTTTGGGACAGGGGGCCTCTCAGCCCCAGCATTTT. It codes for CASSLGQGASQPQHF. Filled out from reference TRBV28 and TRBJ1-5, the complete variable domain reads DVKVTQSSRYLVKRTGEKVFLECVQDMDHENMFWYRQDPGLGLRLIYFSYDVKMKEKGDIPEGYSVSREKKERFSLILESASTNQTSMYLCASSLGQGASQPQHFGDGTRLSIL.